The text below deals with one T cell receptor (beta chain). This clone was observed a handful of times. Its antigen target is currently unknown. Within one base of it there is no much larger clone, and no base qualities were kept. The CDR3 contains 15 residues, cysteine and phenylalanine counted. Kept here is only the CDR3 DNA, which spans 45 bases and is read in frame from base 1. According to the germline V gene (reference sequence), CDR1 reads LGHDT and CDR2 reads YNNKEL. Trimming costs V 0 bases and J 1 base, and their ends lie 10 bases apart. Another Seattle source contributed samples from volunteer blood donors who had recovered from COVID-19. Each collaborating institution followed its own protocols to collect whole blood in K2EDTA tubes. For TCRbeta analysis, collaborator samples were shipped as frozen whole blood, as isolated PBMCs, or as DNA extracted from either sample type. This sample is drawn from a study of blood T cell repertoires in COVID-19 (dated by TCRdb to between 2020 and 2021). The study in broad terms: The collaborator samples originated in the United States, Italy and Spain and spanned the acute and convalescent phases of COVID-19. The material from the prospective study consisted of cDNA or gDNA derived from T cells, B-cell-depleted T cells, or PBMCs. The dataset comprised deeply sampled blood TCRbeta repertoires from subjects exposed to, actively infected with, or recovered from COVID-19. A freely available public database, intended as a resource for researchers studying the immune response to SARS-CoV-2, is where the repertoires were released. Samples came from the ongoing ImmuneRACE study (first 160 participants) plus 1,254 subjects from 6 global collaborators. Nearly every sample came with metadata listing a de-identified subject ID, COVID-19 status, age in years and sex. HLA class I and class II types, where available, came from metadata supplied by the sample provider rather than from assay-based typing. Broader findings and caveats from the paper: The amount of clinical and demographic metadata varied by source and participant and was provided uncurated.

The immunoSEQ Assay, a bias-controlled multiplex PCR, was used to amplify TCRbeta CDR3 regions from genomic DNA. Per the source publication's procedure: Nucleated cell counts per sample were estimated from amplification of reference gene primers within the assay. To quantify the absolute abundance of each unique TCRbeta CDR3 rearrangement, sequence reads were collapsed and filtered. For each sample, productive Simpson clonality was calculated by taking the square root of Simpson's diversity index across productive rearrangements. Drawn from immuneACCESS, this table holds only the in-frame rearrangements with V and J called that TCRdb kept. Clones are partly lost; checked studies trace under half to an unresolved V gene and leave the rest unexplained. Clone size and the V and J calls come from that table; the DNA yielded D and trimming. In all, the sample holds around 240,000 clones, and approximately 83% of those were seen once. The top ten constitute about 3.1% of the sample.

This receptor chain uses TRBV3-1 (or the pseudogene TRBV3-2) and TRBJ2-7, with the D segment identity uncertain. Specimen: peripheral blood. This clonotype originated in a woman in her thirties who had recovered from COVID-19. The sequence in DNA is TGTGCCAGCAGCCAAGAACCATGGAGTTCCTACGAGCAGTACTTC. Translated, it gives CASSQEPWSSYEQYF.